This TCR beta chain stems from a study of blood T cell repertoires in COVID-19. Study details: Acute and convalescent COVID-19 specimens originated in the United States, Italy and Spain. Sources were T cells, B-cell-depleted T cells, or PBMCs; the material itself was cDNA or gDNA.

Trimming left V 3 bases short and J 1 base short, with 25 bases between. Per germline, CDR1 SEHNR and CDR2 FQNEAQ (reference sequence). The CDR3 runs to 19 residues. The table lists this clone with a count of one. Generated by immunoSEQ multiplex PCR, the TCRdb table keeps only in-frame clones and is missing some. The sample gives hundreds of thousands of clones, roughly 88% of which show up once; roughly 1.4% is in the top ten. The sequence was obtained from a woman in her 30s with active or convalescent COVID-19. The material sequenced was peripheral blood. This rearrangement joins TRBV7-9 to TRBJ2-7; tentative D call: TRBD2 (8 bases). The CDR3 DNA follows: TGTGCCAGCAGCTTCTGCACAGGGGTAGTAGCGGGACGTTCCTACGAGCAGTACTTC. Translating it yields CASSFCTGVVAGRSYEQYF.